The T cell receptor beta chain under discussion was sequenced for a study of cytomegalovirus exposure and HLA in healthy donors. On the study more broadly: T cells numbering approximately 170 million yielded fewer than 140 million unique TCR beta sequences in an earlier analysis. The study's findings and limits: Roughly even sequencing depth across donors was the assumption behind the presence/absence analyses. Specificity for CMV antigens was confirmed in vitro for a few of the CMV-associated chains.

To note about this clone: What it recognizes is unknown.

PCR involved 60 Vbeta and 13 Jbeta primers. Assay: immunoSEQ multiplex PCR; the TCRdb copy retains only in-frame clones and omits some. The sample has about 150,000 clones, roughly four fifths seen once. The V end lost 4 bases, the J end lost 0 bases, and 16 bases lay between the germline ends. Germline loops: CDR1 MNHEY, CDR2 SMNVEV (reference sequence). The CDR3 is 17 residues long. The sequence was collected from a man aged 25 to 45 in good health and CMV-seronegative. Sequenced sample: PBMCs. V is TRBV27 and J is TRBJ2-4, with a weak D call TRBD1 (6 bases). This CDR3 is CASSSRAGALAKNIQYF. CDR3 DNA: TGTGCCAGCAGTTCCCGGGCAGGGGCTCTAGCCAAAAACATTCAGTACTTC.